The 16 T cell receptor beta chains below were found in one sample sequenced in a study of shared clonotypes between healthy human individuals (dated by TCRdb to 2018 to 2021). The receptor library was made with the immunoSEQ multiplex PCR assay. In TCRdb, the immuneACCESS table is reduced to in-frame sequences with V and J assigned. These tables do not hold every clone; where another copy was compared, an unresolved V gene accounts for under half, and the others remain unexplained. A total of nearly 1,000,000 clones appear in this sample, over 75% of them only once. Over 1.3% of the sample is in the top ten clones. Material: memory CD4+ T cells sorted from blood. The cell subset or site label, as the study defines it: CD45RA-negative fraction. The receptor source for this set is a man aged 18 to 30 in good health.

The chain carries TRBV5-1 and TRBJ1-1; 7 nucleotides match TRBD1. Germline V CDR1 and CDR2: SGHRS, YFSETQ. J was trimmed by 5 bases and V by 3 bases; bases with no gene match: 10. CDR3 length: 15 residues. CDR3 sequence: CASSYSGDRGTEAFF. The CDR3 DNA follows: TGCGCCAGCAGCTACAGTGGGGACAGAGGGACTGAAGCTTTCTTT.

This clone was seen more than once but under ten times. V gene TRBV2 combines with J gene TRBJ2-2; D is uncertain. V was shortened by 5 bases and J by 14 bases, with 18 bases between the two germline ends. The CDR3 covers 13 residues. The germline V gene has CDR1 SNHLY and CDR2 FYNNEI. CDR3 DNA: TGTGCCAGCAGTCGCGACCGACCTCCCCGTCTGTTTTTT. This codes for CASSRDRPPRLFF. Filled out from reference TRBV2 and TRBJ2-2, the complete variable domain reads EPEVTQTPSHQVTQMGQEVILRCVPISNHLYFYWYRQILGQKVEFLVSFYNNEISEKSEIFDDQFSVERPDGSNFTLKIRSTKLEDSAMYFCASSRDRPPRLFFGEGSRLTVL.

The rearrangement joins TRBV7-6 to TRBJ2-1; weak D call: TRBD2 (5 bases). This CDR3 spans 13 amino acids. Germline CDR1 SGHVS, CDR2 FNYEAQ. Between the trimmed V and J ends, which lost 0 bases and 6 bases, there was a span of 6 bases. The CDR3 coding sequence is TGTGCCAGCAGCTTAGCCCGGGGCAATGAGCAGTTCTTC. Protein: CASSLARGNEQFF.

Comment on this clone: Other DNA sequences in this specimen translate into the identical CDR3. The chain employs TRBV9 and TRBJ2-5; D perhaps matches TRBD1 (7 bases). The germline V gene has CDR1 SGDLS and CDR2 YYNGEE. This CDR3 is 14 amino acids long. The V gene lost 1 base and the J gene lost 5 bases, with 12 bases spanning the gap. Here the CDR3 DNA reads TGTGCCAGCAGCGTAACGCCAGGGGGGGAGACCCAGTACTTC. Amino acid sequence: CASSVTPGGETQYF.

The chain links TRBV6-5 to TRBJ2-7, with D hard to call. The V end lost 0 bases, the J end lost 0 bases, and 6 bases lay between the germline ends. The CDR3 covers 14 residues. Germline assignment: CDR1 MNHEY and CDR2 SVGAGI. The CDR3 reads CASSYSSDSYEQYF. The DNA for the CDR3 is TGTGCCAGCAGTTACTCCTCAGACTCCTACGAGCAGTACTTC.

V and J are TRBV6-6 and TRBJ1-2; unclear D gene. CDR3 length: 15 residues. Germline loops: CDR1 MNHNY, CDR2 SVGAGI (reference sequence). V shed 6 bases and J shed 4 bases, with 18 bases lying between them. The CDR3: CASRGADASIYGYTF. The CDR3 DNA is TGTGCCAGCAGGGGAGCGGACGCAAGTATCTATGGCTACACCTTC.

The V call is TRBV30, the J call TRBJ1-6, with D perhaps TRBD1 (5 bases). CDR3 length equals 13 residues. Germline CDR1 and CDR2: GTSNPN and SVGIG (reference sequence). Trimming left V 5 bases short and J 7 bases short, with 12 bases between. The CDR3 DNA is TGTGCCTGGTTGGCAGGGAGCAATTCACCCCTCCACTTT. Encoded protein: CAWLAGSNSPLHF.

The chain employs TRBV5-1 and TRBJ1-2; D might be TRBD1 (6 bases). The CDR3 sequence is 15 residues long. The germline V gene has CDR1 SGHRS and CDR2 YFSETQ. V lost 0 bases and J lost 2, with 11 bases in between. The CDR3, as DNA: TGCGCCAGCAGCTTGGACGCAGGGGCGAACTATGGCTACACCTTC. As protein: CASSLDAGANYGYTF.

This chain joins TRBV11-2 and TRBJ2-7; 11 bases match TRBD2. CDR1 SGHAT and CDR2 FQNNGV come from the germline V gene. Germline trimming cut 0 bases from V and 4 bases from J; bases unmatched to any gene: 2. CDR3 length: 15 residues. The DNA for the CDR3 is TGTGCCAGCAGCTTAGATCTAGCGGGGGGTTACGAGCAGTACTTC. Its translation is CASSLDLAGGYEQYF.

The chain links TRBV9 to TRBJ2-7; 13 bases match TRBD2. Germline lookup yields CDR1 SGDLS and CDR2 YYNGEE. The V and J ends lost 0 bases and 4 bases, in that order; junction bases with no gene match: 1. This CDR3 has 15 residues. The CDR3 DNA is TGTGCCAGCAGCGTAGGGACTAGCGGGAGATACGAGCAGTACTTC. Translated, it gives CASSVGTSGRYEQYF.

V usage is TRBV7-2 and J usage is TRBJ1-2; D is unresolved. The CDR3 loop spans 13 amino acids. Trimming cost V 6 bases and J 7 bases, with 15 bases left between them. Germline CDR1 is SGHTA and CDR2 is FQGNSA. In DNA form, the CDR3 reads TGTGCCAGCAGTTTCATATCGTCGGGTGGCTACACCTTC. Protein product: CASSFISSGGYTF.

The rearrangement uses TRBV28 and TRBJ2-7; 9 bases map to TRBD1. The germline gives CDR1 MDHEN, CDR2 SYDVKM. Germline trimming cut 3 bases from V and 3 bases from J; bases unmatched to any gene: 3. The CDR3 has 14 residues. The CDR3 loop is CASSFRDRDYEQYF. CDR3 sequence (DNA): TGTGCCAGCAGTTTTAGGGACAGGGACTACGAGCAGTACTTC. The full variable domain, rest sourced from reference TRBV28 and TRBJ2-7, is DVKVTQSSRYLVKRTGEKVFLECVQDMDHENMFWYRQDPGLGLRLIYFSYDVKMKEKGDIPEGYSVSREKKERFSLILESASTNQTSMYLCASSFRDRDYEQYFGPGTRLTVT.

This chain connects TRBV5-1 to TRBJ1-2, with TRBD1 identical over 11 bases. The germline gives CDR1 SGHRS, CDR2 YFSETQ. The CDR3 sequence is 15 residues long. Unmatched junction bases numbered 8, after V lost 4 bases and J lost 6 bases. The CDR3 region has the DNA TGCGCCAGCAGCGGAGGACAGGGGGCTTTTGATGGCTACACCTTC. This gives the protein CASSGGQGAFDGYTF. Full variable domain (missing parts from reference TRBV5-1 and TRBJ1-2): KAGVTQTPRYLIKTRGQQVTLSCSPISGHRSVSWYQQTPGQGLQFLFEYFSETQRNKGNFPGRFSGRQFSNSRSEMNVSTLELGDSALYLCASSGGQGAFDGYTFGSGTRLTVV.

This sequence joins TRBV5-1 and TRBJ2-1, with 16 bases that match TRBD2. The CDR3 runs 16 residues. The germline V gene has CDR1 SGHRS and CDR2 YFSETQ. V gave up 3 bases and J gave up 9 bases; unmatched junction bases: 6. CDR3 in amino acids: CASSSGTSGRASEQFF. As DNA, the CDR3 is TGCGCCAGCAGCTCAGGGACTAGCGGGAGGGCAAGTGAGCAGTTCTTC.

This chain connects TRBV7-8 to TRBJ2-1, with D perhaps being TRBD1 or TRBD2 (5 bases each). Germline CDR1 is SGHVS and CDR2 is FQNEAQ. This CDR3 has 18 residues. The germline V and J ends were trimmed by 5 bases and 0 bases, with 20 bases remaining between them. The CDR3, as DNA: TGTGCCAGCAGCCAGGTCGGTCGGGGCTCGGGCTCCTACAATGAGCAGTTCTTC. It is translated as CASSQVGRGSGSYNEQFF.

V is TRBV2 and J is TRBJ2-3, with D tentatively TRBD1 (5 bases). This CDR3 has 16 amino acids. Germline assignment: CDR1 SNHLY and CDR2 FYNNEI. The V end was cut by 7 bases, the J end by 4 bases, with 21 bases between. CDR3 amino acids: CASTRNPNLGADTQYF. In DNA, the CDR3 is TGTGCCAGCACCCGAAACCCTAACTTAGGGGCAGATACGCAGTATTTT.